These 22 T cell receptor beta chains originate from one sample sequenced in a study of blood T cells in healthy people across ages. Sample-barcoded 5' priming and a J-beta primer mix drove a second PCR of 7 to 11 cycles. In TCRdb, the 5' RACE reads were re-called with MiXCR into one record per CDR3 protein. The table lists about 770,000 distinct CDR3 sequences, around two fifths of them singletons. Sequencing used blood. The source is a man in his sixties in good health.

CDR3 amino acids: CAWSVQRGNEKLFF. The CDR3 coding sequence is TGTGCCTGGAGTGTACAAAGGGGTAATGAAAAACTGTTTTTT. The gene calls are TRBV30 and TRBJ1-4; D possibly corresponds to TRBD1 (5 bases). From germline, CDR1 is GTSNPN and CDR2 SVGIG (reference sequence). The ends were cut back, 0 bases at V and 4 bases at J, with 9 bases in the middle. There are 14 residues in the CDR3. The variable domain in full, with the rest retrieved from reference TRBV30 and TRBJ1-4, is SQTIHQWPATLVQPVGSPLSLECTVEGTSNPNLYWYRQAAGRGLQLLFYSVGIGQISSEVPQNLSASRPQDRQFILSSKKLLLSDSGFYLCAWSVQRGNEKLFFGSGTQLSVL.

This clonotype has a handful of counts. This rearrangement joins TRBV20-1 to TRBJ2-1; possibly TRBD2 for D (7 bases). Germline CDR1 reads DFQATT; CDR2 reads SNEGSKA (reference sequence). V was shortened by 2 bases and J by 4 bases, with 15 bases between the two germline ends. CDR3 length: 15 residues. The CDR3 coding sequence is TGCAGTGCTAGACTGACGGGGGGCGCTTACAATGAGCAGTTCTTC. Its translation: CSARLTGGAYNEQFF.

This clonotype was counted only a few times. V usage is TRBV11-2 and J usage is TRBJ1-5, with D possibly TRBD1 on 6 matching bases. Germline-derived CDR1 and CDR2 are SGHAT and FQNNGV. The V end lost 6 bases, the J end lost 7 bases, and 19 bases lay between the germline ends. This CDR3 contains 15 residues. This CDR3 reads CASSLMAGAGQPQHF. For the CDR3, the DNA is TGTGCCAGCAGTTTAATGGCAGGGGCTGGCCAGCCCCAGCATTTT.

Points on this clonotype: This sequence may be a read error, since a much larger clone differs from it by one base. This chain connects TRBV7-2 to TRBJ2-4, with D possibly matching TRBD2 (6 bases). The DNA end is more similar to TRBJ2-5, so the J call may be wrong. The CDR3 contains 14 residues. The germline gives CDR1 SGHTA, CDR2 FQGNSA. The CDR3 region is CASSLSAGQETQYF. As DNA, the CDR3 is TGTGCCAGCAGCCTTTCGGCGGGACAAGAGACCCAGTACTTC.

This chain connects TRBV14 to TRBJ2-7, with D possibly being TRBD2 (5 bases). The germline CDR1 and CDR2 sequences are SGHDN and FVKESK. CDR3 length: 12 amino acids. V was cut by 1 base and J by 8 bases, with 9 bases left in between. The CDR3 protein is CASSQGTGKQYF. CDR3 nucleotides: TGTGCCAGCAGCCAAGGTACCGGGAAGCAGTACTTC.

As to this clonotype: This may arise from a read error, as a much more abundant clone is one base away. The rearrangement links TRBV7-2 to TRBJ2-5; 7 nucleotides line up with TRBD2. Looked up from germline, CDR1 is SGHTA and CDR2 is FQGNSA. The V gene end was trimmed by 2 bases and the J gene end by 12 bases; junction bases not matched to a gene: 6. CDR3 length: 12 amino acids. CDR3 coding DNA: TGTGCCAGCAGCTTATGGGGGGGTATTAAGTACTTC. It encodes CASSLWGGIKYF.

The V and J genes are TRBV29-1 and TRBJ1-1; TRBD1 aligns across 9 bases. CDR3 length: 13 amino acids. V gave up 7 bases and J gave up 5 bases; unmatched junction bases: 8. Germline V lookup: CDR1 SQVTM, CDR2 ANQGSEA. Written as DNA, the CDR3 is TGCAGCGCAGACAGGGGGGAACGAACTGAAGCTTTCTTT. Its translation is CSADRGERTEAFF.

The table lists this clonotype with a few counts. The genes are TRBV4-3 and TRBJ1-6; TRBD1 agrees at 10 bases. The CDR3 is made up of 17 amino acids. The germline gives CDR1 LGHNA, CDR2 YSLEER. V shed 1 base and J 8 bases; nucleotides not matched to a gene: 8. CDR3 region: CASSQAPGQGWHSPLHF. CDR3 nucleotide sequence: TGCGCCAGCAGCCAAGCACCGGGACAGGGGTGGCATTCACCCCTCCACTTT.

The J gene is TRBJ2-5, the V gene TRBV28, with 8 bases lining up with TRBD2. With 7 bases clipped from V and 1 base from J, the junction kept 11 bases outside the gene matches. CDR1 MDHEN and CDR2 SYDVKM come from the germline V gene. The CDR3 runs 16 residues. The CDR3 coding sequence is TGTGCCAGCACCCAAATAGCGGGGATAATCCAAGAGACCCAGTACTTC. This translates into CASTQIAGIIQETQYF.

The CDR3 reads CASSLVRGSSETQYF. CDR3 coding DNA: TGTGCCAGCAGTTTAGTGAGAGGGAGCTCGGAGACCCAGTACTTC. J is TRBJ2-5 and V is TRBV12-3 or TRBV12-4; perhaps TRBD2 as D (5 bases). V shed 1 base and J shed 5 bases, with 14 bases lying between them. This CDR3 region has 15 residues.

CDR3 sequence (DNA): TGTGCCAGCAGTCTACAAATGAACACTGAAGCTTTCTTT. Its protein product is CASSLQMNTEAFF. V is TRBV7-6 and J is TRBJ1-1; unclear D gene. The CDR3 runs 13 residues. Germline V gene lookup returns CDR1 SGHVS and CDR2 FNYEAQ. Deletions cut 6 bases from V and 0 bases from J, with 8 bases between.

The rearrangement joins TRBV6-5 to TRBJ2-4; D may be TRBD1 (6 bases). The CDR3 runs 15 residues. Trimming left V 5 bases short and J 6 bases short, with 17 bases between. CDR1 is MNHEY and CDR2 is SVGAGI in the germline V gene. The CDR3 protein is CASSEGVGTANIQYF. The CDR3, as DNA: TGTGCCAGCAGTGAGGGGGTGGGGACGGCAAACATTCAGTACTTC.

The chain uses TRBV20-1 and TRBJ2-1, with a tentative D call TRBD2 (6 bases). CDR1 is DFQATT, CDR2 SNEGSKA, per germline (reference sequence). The ends were cut back, 0 bases at V and 9 bases at J, with 12 bases in the middle. The CDR3 sequence is 13 residues long. The CDR3 region has the DNA TGCAGTGCTAGAGATCTAGCGATCGGTGAGCAGTTCTTC. Its protein product is CSARDLAIGEQFF.

The chain links TRBV7-3 to TRBJ2-5, with 12 bases matching TRBD2. The CDR3 extends over 15 amino acids. J was trimmed by 11 bases and V by 5 bases; bases with no gene match: 12. Germline CDR1 SGHTA, CDR2 FQGTGA. CDR3 residues: CASSAGLAGFHEQYF. CDR3 DNA: TGTGCCAGCAGCGCCGGACTAGCGGGGTTTCATGAGCAGTACTTC.

This clonotype was counted ten times or more. The chain has TRBV29-1 and TRBJ2-4; a possible D gene is TRBD1 (5 bases). The CDR3 loop spans 12 amino acids. Germline loops: CDR1 SQVTM, CDR2 ANQGSEA. Trimming left V 3 bases short and J 6 bases short, with 9 bases between. The CDR3 bases are TGCAGCGTTGAGGGGCAGGGAAACATTCAGTACTTC. Amino acid sequence: CSVEGQGNIQYF.

A word on this clonotype: At one end the junction does not follow the germline gene, possibly because of a read error. The chain carries TRBV5-6 and TRBJ2-1, with 7 bases that match TRBD1. This CDR3 comprises 14 residues. Germline CDR1 SGHDT, CDR2 YYEEEE. The CDR3 nucleotides are TGTGCCTGCAGCTTGGGACAGACCTACAATGAGCAGTTCTTC. Translation gives CACSLGQTYNEQFF.

The chain has TRBV12-3 or TRBV12-4 and TRBJ2-3, with D uncertain. This CDR3 has 14 residues. V was cut by 1 base and J by 4 bases, with 9 bases left in between. The DNA for the CDR3 is TGTGCCAGCAGTTTAGGGGCCGTGGCAGATACGCAGTATTTT. It yields the protein CASSLGAVADTQYF.

As concerns this clonotype: One end of the junction fails to match germline, which may point to a read error. The chain employs TRBV29-1 and TRBJ2-7; D is possibly TRBD1 or TRBD2 (5 bases each). Germline-derived CDR1 and CDR2 are SQVTM and ANQGSEA. The CDR3 has 13 amino acids. The CDR3 protein is CSVGVLGTYKQYF. The CDR3 DNA sequence: TGCAGCGTTGGCGTCCTAGGGACCTACAAGCAGTACTTC.

The chain combines TRBV20-1 with TRBJ1-5; possibly TRBD1 for D (5 bases). The germline V and J ends were trimmed by 0 bases and 5 bases, with 14 bases remaining between them. The germline CDR1 and CDR2 sequences are DFQATT and SNEGSKA (reference sequence). CDR3 length equals 15 residues. Here the CDR3 DNA reads TGCAGTGCTAGAGATCTCCGGGACCTCTATCAGCCCCAGCATTTT. Translating it yields CSARDLRDLYQPQHF.

The chain links TRBV28 to TRBJ2-3; D is undetermined. V dropped 10 bases and J dropped 3 bases, with 8 bases sitting between them. Germline CDR1 MDHEN, CDR2 SYDVKM. The CDR3 is made up of 11 amino acids. CDR3: CATKETDTQYF. Here the CDR3 DNA reads TGTGCCACCAAGGAGACAGATACGCAGTATTTT.

The rearrangement links TRBV20-1 to TRBJ2-7; D possibly corresponds to TRBD2 (6 bases). The germline V gene encodes CDR1 DFQATT and CDR2 SNEGSKA (reference sequence). Trimming shortened V by 6 bases and J by 5 bases, and 14 bases separated the two germline ends. There are 12 residues in the CDR3. The CDR3 is CSAKEGFDEQYF. Here the CDR3 DNA reads TGCAGTGCCAAGGAGGGGTTTGACGAGCAGTACTTC.

This chain links TRBV5-1 with TRBJ2-1; D is ambiguous. Per germline, CDR1 SGHRS and CDR2 YFSETQ. The CDR3 covers 15 residues. Trimming cost V 0 bases and J 0 bases, with 7 bases left between them. The CDR3 here is CASSLVGDSYNEQFF. CDR3 nucleotide sequence: TGCGCCAGCAGCTTGGTAGGAGACTCCTACAATGAGCAGTTCTTC.